A single T cell receptor (beta chain) is shown here with its context. Antigen: not known. The gene symbols are mouse symbols. The sequence runs out 1 residue before the end of the CDR3; the remainder is reconstructed from the germline J gene. Germline CDR1 is KGHTA and CDR2 is FQNQQP. CDR3 length: 14 residues. TCRbeta CDR3 was sequenced at survey depth with template counts. Measured with immunoSEQ multiplex PCR; TCRdb has only the in-frame clones, and not every one. This table holds fewer than 4,500 clones, approximately 53% found once. Specified time point: mouse harvest day 14 after allogeneic transplant. Each mouse received 10^7 T-cell-depleted marrow cells plus 10^6 splenic CD5+ T cells by tail vein. Mice had MHC-mismatched B6 into BALB/c GVHD, sampled day 7 or 14. This sample is drawn from a study of tissue T cells after allogeneic stem cell transplantation. General study results and limits: Across patients, clones rarely overlapped, yet motif clusters were shared tissue-specifically.

The J gene is TRBJ1-4, the V gene TRBV23; the table's D call, TRBD1, was not checked against the DNA. Sample: gut tissue. The receptor was derived from a female BALB/c mouse given C57BL/6 T cells with graft-versus-host disease after an allogeneic hematopoietic cell transplant. The CDR3 DNA, read in part, is TGCTCCAGCAGTCAATGGACAGGGAGAGAAAGATTATTT. It encodes CSSSQWTGRERLF. The full CDR3 protein is CSSSQWTGRERLFF.